The rows below give T cell receptor beta chains drawn from one sample of a study of blood T cell repertoires in COVID-19. Sequencing was performed with immunoSEQ multiplex PCR; in TCRdb, only in-frame clones are kept and a portion is missing. The profile shows 410,000 or so clones, 70% to 90% of them singletons. The material sequenced was peripheral blood. The receptors here all came from a woman in her 30s with active or convalescent COVID-19. Each CDR3 is given with its conserved first and last residue. Fields, in order: D gene, V gene, clone size, J gene, CDR3 DNA, CDR3 protein. D genes are given only for firm matches. Clone size appears in some rows only: once, few, many, or a class for an expanded clone.

NA	TRBV6-5	NA	TRBJ1-5	TGTGCCAGCAGTTACTCCGGGAATCAGCCCCAGCTTTTT	CASSYSGNQPQLF
NA	TRBV7-2	NA	TRBJ1-1	TGTGCCAGCAGCCTGATTCGGACAGTGAACACTGAAGCTTTCTTT	CASSLIRTVNTEAFF
NA	TRBV6-4	NA	TRBJ2-1	TGTGCCAGCAGTACCCTCCCGGGACTTAACAATGAGCAGTTCTTC	CASSTLPGLNNEQFF
NA	TRBV18	NA	TRBJ2-5	TGTGCCAGCTCACCACCGTTGTTGGCCCAAGAGACCCAGTACTTC	CASSPPLLAQETQYF
NA	TRBV3-1/TRBV3-2	NA	TRBJ1-2	TGTGCCTGCGGGGGTCTTCTTTATGGCTACACCTTC	CACGGLLYGYTF
TRBD1	TRBV7-8	NA	TRBJ1-5	TGTGCCAGCAGCCAAAGACAGGGGATGAATCAGCCCCAGCATTTT	CASSQRQGMNQPQHF
NA	TRBV11-2	NA	TRBJ1-4	TGTGCCAGCAGCCCGACGACAGGTTCTAATGAAAAACTGTTTTTT	CASSPTTGSNEKLFF
NA	TRBV30	NA	TRBJ1-1	TGTGCCTGGAGGACAGAGGTAGCTTTCTTT	CAWRTEVAFF
TRBD1	TRBV27	few	TRBJ1-4	TGTGCCAGCAGTCCCCACGACAGGGTTGGTAATGAAAAACTGTTTTTT	CASSPHDRVGNEKLFF
NA	TRBV10-1	NA	TRBJ1-6	TGCGCCAGCAGTGTCAGGGCCGAAGGTTCACCCCTCCACTTT	CASSVRAEGSPLHF
NA	TRBV21-1	few	TRBJ1-5	TGTGCCAGCCGTCAGGGGCTAGTTAGCAATCAGCCCCAGCATTTT	CASRQGLVSNQPQHF
TRBD2	TRBV7-2	NA	TRBJ2-7	TGTGCCAGCAGCCCTGAACTTCGGGAGGGGTACGAGCAGTACTTC	CASSPELREGYEQYF
NA	TRBV6-4	NA	TRBJ2-1	TGTGCCAGCAGTGAGAGGACAGCACCAAGGAGTGAGCAGTTCTTC	CASSERTAPRSEQFF
TRBD1	TRBV6-1	NA	TRBJ1-2	TGTGCCAGCAGTGAACCGCGTTTTGGGCGGGACAGTAACGGCTACACCTTC	CASSEPRFGRDSNGYTF
NA	TRBV5-1	NA	TRBJ1-3	TGCGCCAGCAGCTTGGAGGAGTGGGGGCATGGAAACACCATATATTTT	CASSLEEWGHGNTIYF
TRBD1	TRBV10-3	NA	TRBJ1-3	TGTGCCAGCTCCGGACAGGGTGGAAACACCATATATTTT	CASSGQGGNTIYF
NA	TRBV4-1	NA	TRBJ1-1	TGCGCCAGCAGCCAGTTCAGGGAAACTGAAGCTTTCTTT	CASSQFRETEAFF
TRBD1	TRBV5-8	once	TRBJ1-5	TGTGCCAGCAGCTTGGCTAGGGACAGCCTGGCCTACAATCAGCCCCAGCATTTT	CASSLARDSLAYNQPQHF